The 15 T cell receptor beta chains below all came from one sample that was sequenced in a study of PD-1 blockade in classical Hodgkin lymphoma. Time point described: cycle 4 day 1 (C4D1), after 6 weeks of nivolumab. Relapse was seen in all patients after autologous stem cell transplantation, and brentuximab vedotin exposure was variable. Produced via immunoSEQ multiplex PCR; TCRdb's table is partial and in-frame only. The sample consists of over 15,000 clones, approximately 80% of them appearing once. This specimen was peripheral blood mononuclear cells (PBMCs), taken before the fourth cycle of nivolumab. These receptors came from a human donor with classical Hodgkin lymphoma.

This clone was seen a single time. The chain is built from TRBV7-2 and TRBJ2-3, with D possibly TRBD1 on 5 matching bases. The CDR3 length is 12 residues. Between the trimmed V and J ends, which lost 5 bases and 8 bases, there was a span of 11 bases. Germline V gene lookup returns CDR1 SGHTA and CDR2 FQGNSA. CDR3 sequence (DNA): TGTGCCAGCAGCCTTAGGGGTAGTACGCAGTATTTT. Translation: CASSLRGSTQYF.

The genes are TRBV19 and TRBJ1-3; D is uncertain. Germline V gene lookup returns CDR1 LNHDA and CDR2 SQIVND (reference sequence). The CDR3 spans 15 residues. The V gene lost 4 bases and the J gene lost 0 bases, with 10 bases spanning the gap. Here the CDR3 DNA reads TGTGCCAGTAGTACCTCGACGGCCTCTGGAAACACCATATATTTT. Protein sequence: CASSTSTASGNTIYF. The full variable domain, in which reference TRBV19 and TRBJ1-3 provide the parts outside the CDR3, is DGGITQSPKYLFRKEGQNVTLSCEQNLNHDAMYWYRQDPGQGLRLIYYSQIVNDFQKGDIAEGYSVSREKKESFPLTVTSAQKNPTAFYLCASSTSTASGNTIYFGEGSWLTVV.

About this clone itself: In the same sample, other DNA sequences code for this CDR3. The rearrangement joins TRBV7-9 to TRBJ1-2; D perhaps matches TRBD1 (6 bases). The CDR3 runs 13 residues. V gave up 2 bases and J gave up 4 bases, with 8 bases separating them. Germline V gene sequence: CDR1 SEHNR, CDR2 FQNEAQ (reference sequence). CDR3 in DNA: TGTGCCAGCAGCTTAACAGGGCCCTATGGCTACACCTTC. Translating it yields CASSLTGPYGYTF.

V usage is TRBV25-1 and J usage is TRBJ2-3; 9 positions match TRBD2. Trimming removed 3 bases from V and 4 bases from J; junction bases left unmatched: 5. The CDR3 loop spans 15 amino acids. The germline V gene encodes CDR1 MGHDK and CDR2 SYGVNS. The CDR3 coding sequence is TGTGCCAGCAGTGAGGCTAGCGGGGTCGCAGATACGCAGTATTTT. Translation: CASSEASGVADTQYF.

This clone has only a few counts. The CDR3 protein is CASSLGVVWDRAGEQYF. The CDR3 nucleotides read TGCGCCAGCAGCTTGGGCGTCGTCTGGGACAGGGCTGGCGAGCAGTACTTC. The V gene is TRBV5-1, the J gene TRBJ2-7; 9 nucleotides agree with TRBD1. Germline V lookup: CDR1 SGHRS, CDR2 YFSETQ. CDR3 size: 17 residues. J gave up 6 bases and V 0 bases, and 13 bases lay outside the gene matches.

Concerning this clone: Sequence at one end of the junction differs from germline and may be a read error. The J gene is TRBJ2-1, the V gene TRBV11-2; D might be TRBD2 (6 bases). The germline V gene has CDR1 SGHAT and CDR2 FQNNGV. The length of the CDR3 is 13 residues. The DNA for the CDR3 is TGTGCCAGCAGCCTAGAATGGGGGGATGAGCAGTTCTTC. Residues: CASSLEWGDEQFF.

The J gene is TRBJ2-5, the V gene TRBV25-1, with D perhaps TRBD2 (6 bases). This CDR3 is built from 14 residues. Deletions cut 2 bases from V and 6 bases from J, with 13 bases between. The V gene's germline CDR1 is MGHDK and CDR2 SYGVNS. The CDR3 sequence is CASSEGLRGKTQYF. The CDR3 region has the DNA TGTGCCAGCAGTGAAGGTCTACGGGGGAAGACCCAGTACTTC.

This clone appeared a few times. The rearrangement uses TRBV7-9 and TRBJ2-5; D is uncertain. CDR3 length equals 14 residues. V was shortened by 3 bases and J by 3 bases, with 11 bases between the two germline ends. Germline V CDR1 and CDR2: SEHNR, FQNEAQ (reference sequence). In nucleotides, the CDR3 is TGTGCCAGCAGCTTTCTCCGCGGAGAAGAGACCCAGTACTTC. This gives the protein CASSFLRGEETQYF. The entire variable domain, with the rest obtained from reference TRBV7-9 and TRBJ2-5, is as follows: DTGVSQNPRHKITKRGQNVTFRCDPISEHNRLYWYRQTLGQGPEFLTYFQNEAQLEKSRLLSDRFSAERPKGSFSTLEIQRTEQGDSAMYLCASSFLRGEETQYFGPGTRLLVL.

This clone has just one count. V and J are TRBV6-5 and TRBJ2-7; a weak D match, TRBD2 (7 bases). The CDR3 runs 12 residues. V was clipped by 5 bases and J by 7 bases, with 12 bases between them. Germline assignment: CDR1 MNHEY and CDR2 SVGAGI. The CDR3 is CASSARGGEQYF. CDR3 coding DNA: TGTGCCAGCAGTGCGAGGGGGGGTGAGCAGTACTTC.

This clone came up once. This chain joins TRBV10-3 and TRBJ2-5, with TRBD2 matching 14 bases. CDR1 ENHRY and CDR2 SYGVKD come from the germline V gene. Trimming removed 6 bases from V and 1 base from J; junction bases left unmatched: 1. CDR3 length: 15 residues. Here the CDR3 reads CAISGTSGGQETQYF. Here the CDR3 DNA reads TGTGCCATCAGCGGGACTAGCGGGGGCCAAGAGACCCAGTACTTC.

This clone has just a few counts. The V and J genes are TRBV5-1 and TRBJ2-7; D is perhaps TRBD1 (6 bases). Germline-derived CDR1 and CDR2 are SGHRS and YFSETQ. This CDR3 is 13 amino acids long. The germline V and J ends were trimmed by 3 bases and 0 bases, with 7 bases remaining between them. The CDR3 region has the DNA TGCGCCAGCAGCTCGGACAGCTCCTACGAGCAGTACTTC. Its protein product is CASSSDSSYEQYF.

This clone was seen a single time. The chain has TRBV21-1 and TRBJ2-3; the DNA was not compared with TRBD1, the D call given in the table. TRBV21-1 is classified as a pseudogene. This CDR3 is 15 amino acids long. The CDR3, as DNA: TGTGCCAGCAGCAACCGGACAGGGGGCACAGATACGCAGTATTTT. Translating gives CASSNRTGGTDTQYF.

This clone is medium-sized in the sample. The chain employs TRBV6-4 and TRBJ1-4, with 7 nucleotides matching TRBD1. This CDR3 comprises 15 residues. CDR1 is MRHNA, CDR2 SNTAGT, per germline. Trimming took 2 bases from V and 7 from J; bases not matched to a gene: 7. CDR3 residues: CASSDPRGSVEKLFF. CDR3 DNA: TGTGCCAGCAGTGACCCCAGGGGGTCTGTTGAAAAACTGTTTTTT.

Here the CDR3 reads CASSPGGGRGYGGYTF. The CDR3, as DNA: TGTGCCAGCAGCCCGGGTGGAGGCAGGGGATATGGTGGCTACACCTTC. The chain employs TRBV9 and TRBJ1-2; D perhaps matches TRBD1 (6 bases). V lost 4 bases and J 7 bases, leaving 23 bases between the germline ends. This CDR3 is 16 amino acids long. Germline V gene lookup returns CDR1 SGDLS and CDR2 YYNGEE.

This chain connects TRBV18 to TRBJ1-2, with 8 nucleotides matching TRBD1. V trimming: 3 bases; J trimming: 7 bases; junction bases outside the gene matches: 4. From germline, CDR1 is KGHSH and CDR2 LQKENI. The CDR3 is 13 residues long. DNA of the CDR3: TGTGCCAGCTCACCGGGACAGGACGTTGGCTACACCTTC. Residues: CASSPGQDVGYTF.